This T cell receptor beta chain was sequenced for a study of blood T cell repertoires in COVID-19. As for the study in general: Both acute and convalescent COVID-19 samples were obtained from the United States, Italy and Spain. PBMCs, B-cell-depleted T cells, or T cells were the source of the cDNA or gDNA that made up the material.

V shed 0 bases and J shed 11 bases, with 17 bases lying between them. Looked up from germline, CDR1 is MNHEY and CDR2 is SMNVEV (reference sequence). CDR3 length: 15 residues. Sequencing was performed with immunoSEQ multiplex PCR; in TCRdb, only in-frame clones are kept and a portion is missing. The sample includes under 350,000 clones, roughly nine tenths of them seen just once. The chain combines TRBV27 with TRBJ1-5, with TRBD1 as a possible D gene (5 bases). The material sequenced was peripheral blood. The TCR originated in a woman in her twenties or thirties with COVID-19, enrolled during active disease. The DNA of the CDR3 is TGTGCCAGCAGTTTATCGGGGACGGGAGAATTGGCCCAGCATTTT. Residues: CASSLSGTGELAQHF.